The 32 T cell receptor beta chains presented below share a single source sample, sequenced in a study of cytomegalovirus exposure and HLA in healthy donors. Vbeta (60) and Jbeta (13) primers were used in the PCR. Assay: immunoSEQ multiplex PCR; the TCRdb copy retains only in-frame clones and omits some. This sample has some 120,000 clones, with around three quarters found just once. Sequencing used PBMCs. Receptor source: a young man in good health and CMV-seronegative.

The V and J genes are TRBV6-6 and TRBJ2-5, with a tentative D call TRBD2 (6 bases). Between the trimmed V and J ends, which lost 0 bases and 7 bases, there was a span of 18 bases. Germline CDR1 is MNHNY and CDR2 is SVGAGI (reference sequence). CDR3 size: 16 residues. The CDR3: CASSYSIDSGTATQYF. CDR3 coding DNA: TGTGCCAGCAGTTACTCGATCGATAGCGGCACGGCGACCCAGTACTTC.

The chain's CDR3 is CASTNSNTGHYGYTF. The CDR3 region has the DNA TGTGCCAGCACCAACTCAAATACAGGGCACTATGGCTACACCTTC. The chain links TRBV6-5 to TRBJ1-2; possible D gene TRBD1, 6 bases. Trimming took 7 bases from V and 3 from J, leaving 18 bases between them. CDR3 size: 15 residues. Germline V lookup: CDR1 MNHEY, CDR2 SVGAGI.

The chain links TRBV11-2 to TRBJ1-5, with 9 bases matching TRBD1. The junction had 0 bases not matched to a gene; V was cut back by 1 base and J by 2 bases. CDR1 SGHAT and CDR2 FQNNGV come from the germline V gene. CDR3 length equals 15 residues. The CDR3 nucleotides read TGTGCCAGCAGCTTAGGACAGGGGGGCAATCAGCCCCAGCATTTT. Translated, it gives CASSLGQGGNQPQHF.

The CDR3 nucleotides are TGTGCCAGCAGCGCACAGGGGGCCTCGCGTTTCTCTGGGGCCAACGTCCTGACTTTC. Protein product: CASSAQGASRFSGANVLTF. J is TRBJ2-6 and V is TRBV9; 9 bases are shared with TRBD1. Losses at the gene ends were 3 bases for V and 0 bases for J; bases not matched to a gene: 10. Germline V gives CDR1 SGDLS, CDR2 YYNGEE. The CDR3 has 19 residues.

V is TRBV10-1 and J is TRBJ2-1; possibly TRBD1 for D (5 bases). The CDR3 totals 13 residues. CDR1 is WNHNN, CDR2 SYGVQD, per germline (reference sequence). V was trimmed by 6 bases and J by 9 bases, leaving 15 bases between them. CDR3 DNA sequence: TGCGCCAGCAGCGACCAAGTTAGGGGTGAGCAGTTCTTC. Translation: CASSDQVRGEQFF.

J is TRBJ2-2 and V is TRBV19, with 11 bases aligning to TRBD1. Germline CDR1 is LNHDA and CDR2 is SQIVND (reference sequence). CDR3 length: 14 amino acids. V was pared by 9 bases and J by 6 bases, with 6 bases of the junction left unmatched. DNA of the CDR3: TGTGCCAGCCGGCCGGGACAGGGGGCCGGGGAGCTGTTTTTT. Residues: CASRPGQGAGELFF.

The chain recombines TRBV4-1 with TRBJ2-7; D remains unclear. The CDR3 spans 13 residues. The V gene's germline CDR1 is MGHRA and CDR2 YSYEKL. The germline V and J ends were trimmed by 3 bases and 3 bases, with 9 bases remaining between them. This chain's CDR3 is CASSQFTRYEQYF. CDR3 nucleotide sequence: TGCGCCAGCAGCCAGTTTACGCGCTACGAGCAGTACTTC.

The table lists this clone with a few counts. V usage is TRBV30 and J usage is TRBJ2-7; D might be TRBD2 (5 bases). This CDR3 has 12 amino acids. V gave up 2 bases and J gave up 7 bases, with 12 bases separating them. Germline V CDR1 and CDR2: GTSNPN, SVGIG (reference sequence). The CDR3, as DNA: TGTGCCTGGAGTTTAGGGAGTTTGGAGCAGTACTTC. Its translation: CAWSLGSLEQYF.

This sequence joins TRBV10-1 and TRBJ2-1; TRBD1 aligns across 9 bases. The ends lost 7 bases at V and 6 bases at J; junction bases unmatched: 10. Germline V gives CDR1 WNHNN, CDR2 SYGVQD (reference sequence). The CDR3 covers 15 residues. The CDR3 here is CASNDGTGSRNEQFF. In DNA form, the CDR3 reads TGCGCCAGCAACGACGGGACAGGGTCGCGCAATGAGCAGTTCTTC.

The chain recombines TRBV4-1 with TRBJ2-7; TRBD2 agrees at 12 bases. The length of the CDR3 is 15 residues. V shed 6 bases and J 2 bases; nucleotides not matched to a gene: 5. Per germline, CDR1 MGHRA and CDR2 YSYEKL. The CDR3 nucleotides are TGCGCCAGCAGTCCTGGACTAGCGGGGACCTACGAGCAGTACTTC. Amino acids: CASSPGLAGTYEQYF.

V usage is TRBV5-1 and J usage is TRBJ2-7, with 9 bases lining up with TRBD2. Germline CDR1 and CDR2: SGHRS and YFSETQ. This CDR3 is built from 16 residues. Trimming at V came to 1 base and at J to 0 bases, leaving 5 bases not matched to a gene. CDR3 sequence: CASSLSGREGSYEQYF. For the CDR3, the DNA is TGCGCCAGCAGCTTGTCAGGGCGGGAGGGCTCCTACGAGCAGTACTTC.

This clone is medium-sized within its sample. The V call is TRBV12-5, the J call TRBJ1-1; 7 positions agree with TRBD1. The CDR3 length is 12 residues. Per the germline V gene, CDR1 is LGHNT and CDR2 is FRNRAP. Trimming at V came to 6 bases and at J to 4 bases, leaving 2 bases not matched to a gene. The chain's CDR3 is CASGWTGTEAFF. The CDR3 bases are TGTGCTAGTGGCTGGACAGGCACTGAAGCTTTCTTT.

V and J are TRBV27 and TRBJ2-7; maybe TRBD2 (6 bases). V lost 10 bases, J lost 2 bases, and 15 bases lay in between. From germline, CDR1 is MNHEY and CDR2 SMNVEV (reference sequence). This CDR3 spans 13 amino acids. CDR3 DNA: TGTGCCACCCTCTCCCTAGCGACCTACGAGCAGTACTTC. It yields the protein CATLSLATYEQYF.

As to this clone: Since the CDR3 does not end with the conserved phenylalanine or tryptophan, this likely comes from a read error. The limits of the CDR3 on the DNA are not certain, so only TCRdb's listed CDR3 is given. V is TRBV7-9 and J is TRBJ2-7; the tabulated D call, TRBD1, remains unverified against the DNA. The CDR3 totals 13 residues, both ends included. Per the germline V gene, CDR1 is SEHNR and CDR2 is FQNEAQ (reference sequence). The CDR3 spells CASSLGPPWTGDL.

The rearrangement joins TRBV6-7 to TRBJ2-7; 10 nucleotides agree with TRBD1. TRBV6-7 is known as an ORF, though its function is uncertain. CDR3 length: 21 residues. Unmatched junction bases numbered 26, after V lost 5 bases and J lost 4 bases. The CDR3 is CASSVPGQGIRFGLGDYEQYF. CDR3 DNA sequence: TGTGCCAGCAGTGTCCCGGGACAGGGGATTCGCTTTGGACTAGGGGATTACGAGCAGTACTTC.

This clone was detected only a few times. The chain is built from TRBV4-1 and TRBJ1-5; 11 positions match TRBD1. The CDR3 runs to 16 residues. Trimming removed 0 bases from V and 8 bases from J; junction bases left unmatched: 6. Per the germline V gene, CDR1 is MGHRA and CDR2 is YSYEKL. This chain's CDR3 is CASSQEGQGASEPQHF. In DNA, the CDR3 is TGCGCCAGCAGCCAAGAAGGACAGGGGGCGTCTGAGCCCCAGCATTTT.

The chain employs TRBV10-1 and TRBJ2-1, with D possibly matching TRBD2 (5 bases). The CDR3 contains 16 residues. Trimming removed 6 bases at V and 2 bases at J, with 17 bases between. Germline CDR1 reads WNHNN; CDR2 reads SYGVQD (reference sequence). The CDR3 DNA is TGCGCCAGCAGCCACGGCAAATTGACTACCTACAATGAGCAGTTCTTC. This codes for CASSHGKLTTYNEQFF.

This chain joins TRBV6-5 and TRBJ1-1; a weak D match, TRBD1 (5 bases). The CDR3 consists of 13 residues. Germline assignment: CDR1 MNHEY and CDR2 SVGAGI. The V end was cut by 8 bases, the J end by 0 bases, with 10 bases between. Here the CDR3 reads CASQTDMNTEAFF. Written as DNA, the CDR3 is TGTGCCAGCCAGACAGACATGAACACTGAAGCTTTCTTT.

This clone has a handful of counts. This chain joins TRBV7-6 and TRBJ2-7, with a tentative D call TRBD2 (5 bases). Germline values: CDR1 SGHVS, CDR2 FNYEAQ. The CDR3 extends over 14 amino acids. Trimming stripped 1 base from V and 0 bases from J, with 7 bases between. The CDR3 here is CASSLGEGSYEQYF. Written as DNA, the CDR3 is TGTGCCAGCAGCTTAGGAGAGGGCTCCTACGAGCAGTACTTC.

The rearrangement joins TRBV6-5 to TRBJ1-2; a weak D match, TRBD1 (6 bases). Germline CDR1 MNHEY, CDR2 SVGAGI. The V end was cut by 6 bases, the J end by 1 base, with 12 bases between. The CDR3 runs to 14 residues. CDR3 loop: CASSHRALNYGYTF. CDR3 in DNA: TGTGCCAGCAGCCACAGGGCCCTTAACTATGGCTACACCTTC.

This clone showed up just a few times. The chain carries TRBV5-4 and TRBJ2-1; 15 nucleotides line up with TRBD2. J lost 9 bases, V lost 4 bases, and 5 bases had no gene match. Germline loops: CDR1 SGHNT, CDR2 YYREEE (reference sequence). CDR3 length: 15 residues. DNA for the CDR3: TGTGCCAGCAGCAGGGGACTAGCGGGGGGTACTGAGCAGTTCTTC. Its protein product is CASSRGLAGGTEQFF.

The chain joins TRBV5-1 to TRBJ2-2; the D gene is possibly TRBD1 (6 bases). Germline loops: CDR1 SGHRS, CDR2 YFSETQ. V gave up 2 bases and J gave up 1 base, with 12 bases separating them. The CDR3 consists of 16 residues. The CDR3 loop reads CASSLGYRENTGELFF. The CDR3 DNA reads TGCGCCAGCAGCTTAGGGTACAGGGAGAACACCGGGGAGCTGTTTTTT. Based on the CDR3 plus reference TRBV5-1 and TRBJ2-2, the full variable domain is KAGVTQTPRYLIKTRGQQVTLSCSPISGHRSVSWYQQTPGQGLQFLFEYFSETQRNKGNFPGRFSGRQFSNSRSEMNVSTLELGDSALYLCASSLGYRENTGELFFGEGSRLTVL.

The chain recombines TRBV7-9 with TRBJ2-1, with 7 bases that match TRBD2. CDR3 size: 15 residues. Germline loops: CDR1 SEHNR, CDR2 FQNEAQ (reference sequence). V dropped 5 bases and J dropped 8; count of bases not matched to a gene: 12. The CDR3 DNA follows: TGTGCCAGCAGCCGAGTATTAGCGGGTATCGATGAGCAGTTCTTC. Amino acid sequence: CASSRVLAGIDEQFF.

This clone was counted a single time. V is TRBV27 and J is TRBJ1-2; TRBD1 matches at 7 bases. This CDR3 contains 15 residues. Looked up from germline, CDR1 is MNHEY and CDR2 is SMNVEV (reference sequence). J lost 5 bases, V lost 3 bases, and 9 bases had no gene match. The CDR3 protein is CASSFMRDSEYGYTF. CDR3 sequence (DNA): TGTGCCAGCAGTTTTATGCGGGACAGCGAATATGGCTACACCTTC.

CDR3 in amino acids: CASSPPIGAAGNTIYF. CDR3 DNA: TGTGCCAGCTCACCACCGATAGGGGCGGCCGGAAACACCATATATTTT. The chain links TRBV18 to TRBJ1-3; tentatively, D is TRBD1 (5 bases). Per germline, CDR1 KGHSH and CDR2 LQKENI. Trimming removed 0 bases from V and 4 bases from J, with 13 bases in between. The CDR3 spans 16 residues.

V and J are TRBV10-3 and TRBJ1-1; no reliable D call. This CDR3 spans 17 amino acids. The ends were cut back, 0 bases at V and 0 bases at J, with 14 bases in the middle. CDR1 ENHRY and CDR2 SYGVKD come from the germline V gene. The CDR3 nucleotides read TGTGCCATCAGTGAGTCAGTTTCGGGGAGAATGAACACTGAAGCTTTCTTT. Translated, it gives CAISESVSGRMNTEAFF.

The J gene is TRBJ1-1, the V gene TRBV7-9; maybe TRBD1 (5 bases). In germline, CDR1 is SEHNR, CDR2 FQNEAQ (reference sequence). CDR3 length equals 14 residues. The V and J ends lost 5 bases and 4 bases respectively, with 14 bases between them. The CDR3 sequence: CASSRGIRGTEAFF. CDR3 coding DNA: TGTGCCAGCAGCCGGGGGATTCGGGGCACTGAAGCTTTCTTT. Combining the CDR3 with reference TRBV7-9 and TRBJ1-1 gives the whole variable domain DTGVSQNPRHKITKRGQNVTFRCDPISEHNRLYWYRQTLGQGPEFLTYFQNEAQLEKSRLLSDRFSAERPKGSFSTLEIQRTEQGDSAMYLCASSRGIRGTEAFFGQGTRLTVV.

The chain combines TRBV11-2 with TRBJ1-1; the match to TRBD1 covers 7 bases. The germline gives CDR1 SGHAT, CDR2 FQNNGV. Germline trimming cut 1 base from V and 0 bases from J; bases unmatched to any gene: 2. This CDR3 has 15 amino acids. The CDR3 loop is CASSLVTGMNTEAFF. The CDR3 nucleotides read TGTGCCAGCAGCTTAGTGACAGGGATGAACACTGAAGCTTTCTTT.

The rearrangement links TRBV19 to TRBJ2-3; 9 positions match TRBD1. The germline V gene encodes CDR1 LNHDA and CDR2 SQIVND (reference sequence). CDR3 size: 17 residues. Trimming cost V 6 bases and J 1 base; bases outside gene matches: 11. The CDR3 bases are TGTGCCAGTAGCTGGGGTACAGGGGGCGCGGGCACAGATACGCAGTATTTT. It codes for CASSWGTGGAGTDTQYF.

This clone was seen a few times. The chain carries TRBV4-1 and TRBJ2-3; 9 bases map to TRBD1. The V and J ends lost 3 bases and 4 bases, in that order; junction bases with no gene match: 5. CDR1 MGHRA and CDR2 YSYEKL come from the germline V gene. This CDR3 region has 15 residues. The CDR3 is CASSQDRGPADTQYF. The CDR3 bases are TGCGCCAGCAGCCAGGACAGGGGTCCCGCAGATACGCAGTATTTT.

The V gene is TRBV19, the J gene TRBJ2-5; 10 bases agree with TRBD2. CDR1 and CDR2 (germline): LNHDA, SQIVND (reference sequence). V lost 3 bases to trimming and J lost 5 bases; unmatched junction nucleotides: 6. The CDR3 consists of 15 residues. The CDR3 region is CASSISLAGAETQYF. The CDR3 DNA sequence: TGTGCCAGTAGTATTAGCCTAGCGGGAGCGGAGACCCAGTACTTC.

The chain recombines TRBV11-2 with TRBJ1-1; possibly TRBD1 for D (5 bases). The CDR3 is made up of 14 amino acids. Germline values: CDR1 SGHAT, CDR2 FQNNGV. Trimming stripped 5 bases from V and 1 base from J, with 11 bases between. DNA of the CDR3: TGTGCCAGCAGCCCACGGACACCGAACACTGAAGCTTTCTTT. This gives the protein CASSPRTPNTEAFF.